Following are 10 T cell receptor beta chains from one sample sequenced in a study of beta chain features in type 1 diabetes. Expressed TCRB transcripts got sequenced, as all isolated RNA was reverse transcribed. TCRdb keeps only in-frame clones here, not all; method: immunoSEQ multiplex PCR. In the table there are over 40,000 clones, around 50% of which are singletons. Sample: Tregs from blood. Receptors originate from a woman between 18 and 30 years old in good health.

V gene TRBV29-1 combines with J gene TRBJ2-7; TRBD1 matches 7 bases. The length of the CDR3 is 14 residues. The V gene's germline CDR1 is SQVTM and CDR2 ANQGSEA. J lost 0 bases, V lost 5 bases, and 7 bases had no gene match. The CDR3 protein is CSVLRQGGSYEQYF. The CDR3 DNA reads TGCAGCGTTCTCCGACAGGGTGGCTCCTACGAGCAGTACTTC.

This clone occurred a few times. The chain has TRBV7-9 and TRBJ2-1; 9 bases match TRBD2. CDR1 SEHNR and CDR2 FQNEAQ come from the germline V gene (reference sequence). The CDR3 contains 17 residues. The V and J ends lost 0 bases and 6 bases, in that order; junction bases with no gene match: 9. The CDR3 DNA is TGTGCCAGCAGCTTAGCGTGGGCTAGCGGGAAAGGCAATGAGCAGTTCTTC. This sequence encodes CASSLAWASGKGNEQFF.

This clone was seen a single time. The chain links TRBV6-1 to TRBJ2-4; 9 bases map to TRBD1. V shed 5 bases and J 11 bases; nucleotides not matched to a gene: 7. The germline V gene has CDR1 MNHNS and CDR2 SASEGT. This CDR3 is 13 amino acids long. The CDR3 DNA reads as TGTGCCAGCAGTCAGGACAGGGGAAGGTTTCAGTACTTC. Translating it yields CASSQDRGRFQYF.

The chain employs TRBV28 and TRBJ2-3, with 10 bases lining up with TRBD2. This CDR3 contains 20 residues. Germline V gene data show CDR1 as MDHEN and CDR2 as SYDVKM. V lost 6 bases and J lost 1; bases outside the gene matches: 19. The CDR3 DNA reads TGTGCCAGCAGGGCTCACGAAAACCCAATAGCGGGAGGAGGCACAGATACGCAGTATTTT. Its translation is CASRAHENPIAGGGTDTQYF.

V gene TRBV11-3 combines with J gene TRBJ2-5; 8 bases are a match to TRBD1. The CDR3 length is 14 residues. Germline trimming cut 5 bases from V and 4 bases from J; bases unmatched to any gene: 6. Per germline, CDR1 SGHNT and CDR2 YENEEA. DNA of the CDR3: TGTGCCAGCAGCCGTGACAGGGGCTCAGAGACCCAGTACTTC. Residues: CASSRDRGSETQYF.

The V and J genes are TRBV29-1 and TRBJ2-5, with a weak D call TRBD1 (6 bases). There are 14 residues in the CDR3. V was pared by 6 bases and J by 5 bases, with 19 bases between. Germline CDR1 reads SQVTM; CDR2 reads ANQGSEA. CDR3 DNA: TGCAGCGTGCGCAGGGGAGTACAACCGGAGACCCAGTACTTC. Protein: CSVRRGVQPETQYF.

The chain links TRBV29-1 to TRBJ2-3, with D possibly being TRBD2 (5 bases). Trimming left V 0 bases short and J 5 bases short, with 12 bases between. CDR3 length: 14 residues. Per the germline V gene, CDR1 is SQVTM and CDR2 is ANQGSEA. The CDR3 protein is CSVEDLGVGDTQYF. The CDR3 coding sequence is TGCAGCGTTGAAGATCTCGGGGTCGGAGATACGCAGTATTTT.

The sample holds a few counts of this clone. CDR3: CASSPPGTGTLMGAKNIQYF. CDR3 bases: TGTGCCAGCTCACCCCCCGGGACAGGAACACTTATGGGAGCCAAAAACATTCAGTACTTC. The chain employs TRBV18 and TRBJ2-4; TRBD1 agrees at 8 bases. The CDR3 totals 20 residues. The germline CDR1 and CDR2 sequences are KGHSH and LQKENI. Trimming cost V 3 bases and J 0 bases; bases outside gene matches: 16.

A few counts support this clone. The junction departs from the called germline gene at one end, perhaps through a read error. The V and J genes are TRBV7-7 and TRBJ2-5; 10 bases are shared with TRBD1. CDR3 length equals 16 residues. Germline values: CDR1 SSHAT, CDR2 FNYEAQ (reference sequence). Here the CDR3 reads CASSRGQGRDQETQYF. DNA of the CDR3: TGTGCTAGCAGCCGGGGACAGGGGAGGGACCAAGAGACCCAGTACTTC.

The chain employs TRBV7-6 and TRBJ2-1, with no clear D. Trimming left V 1 base short and J 4 bases short, with 17 bases between. The CDR3 totals 17 residues. Germline CDR1 SGHVS, CDR2 FNYEAQ. The CDR3 loop reads CASSLDWLPRQYNEQFF. CDR3 in DNA: TGTGCCAGCAGCTTAGATTGGCTGCCTAGGCAATACAATGAGCAGTTCTTC.